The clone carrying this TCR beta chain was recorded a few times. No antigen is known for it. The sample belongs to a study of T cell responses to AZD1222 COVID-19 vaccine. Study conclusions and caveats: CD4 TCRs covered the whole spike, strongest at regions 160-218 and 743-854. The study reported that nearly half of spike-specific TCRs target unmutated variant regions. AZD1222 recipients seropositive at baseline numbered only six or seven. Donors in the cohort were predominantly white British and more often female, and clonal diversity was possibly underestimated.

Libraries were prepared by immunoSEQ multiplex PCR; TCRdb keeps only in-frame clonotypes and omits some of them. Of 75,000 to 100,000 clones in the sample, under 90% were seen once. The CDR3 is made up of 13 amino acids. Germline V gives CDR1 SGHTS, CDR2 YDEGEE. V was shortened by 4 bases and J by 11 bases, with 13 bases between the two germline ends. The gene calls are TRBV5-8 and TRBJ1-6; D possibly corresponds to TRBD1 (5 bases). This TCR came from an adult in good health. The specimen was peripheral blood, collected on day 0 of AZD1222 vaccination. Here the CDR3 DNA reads TGTGCCAGCAGCACCCGGGACGGGGCACCCCTCCACTTT. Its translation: CASSTRDGAPLHF.